This record covers a single T cell receptor (beta chain). TCRdb re-called the reads with MiXCR, one entry per CDR3 protein. The sample records 60,000 to 70,000 distinct CDR3 sequences, 21% being singletons. The entry originates in a study of lung T cells in sarcoidosis with Löfgren's syndrome. V was pared by 4 bases and J by 4 bases, with 14 bases between. This CDR3 is 15 amino acids long. CDR1 is SNHLY and CDR2 is FYNNEI in the germline V gene. The specimen was CD4+ T cells from PBMCs. The chain joins TRBV2 to TRBJ1-3; a weak D match, TRBD1 (6 bases). The source is a human donor with sarcoidosis (Löfgren's syndrome or another form), or a control subject (not recorded which). This CDR3 reads CASSARQGKGNTIYF. CDR3 DNA: TGTGCCAGCAGTGCGCGGCAGGGGAAAGGAAACACCATATATTTT.